The 18 T cell receptor beta chains below were found in one sample sequenced in a study of T-cell reconstitution after alpha-beta-depleted transplantation in children. Unique molecular identifiers were built into the TCRbeta library. TCRdb ran MiXCR on the PCR reads and lists one entry per CDR3 protein. The table records a few hundred thousand distinct CDR3 sequences, more than 20% of them present only once. The material sequenced was PBMCs, mostly from graft donor cells, taken 360 days after TCRalphabeta/CD19-depleted stem cell transplant. These receptors all stem from a female patient between 2 and 15 years old who had a stem cell transplant for congenital amegakaryocytic thrombocytopenia, so the T cells may come from the graft donor.

V usage is TRBV9 and J usage is TRBJ1-1, with D possibly matching TRBD1 (5 bases). CDR1 and CDR2 from the germline V gene are SGDLS and YYNGEE. The V gene lost 0 bases and the J gene lost 1 base, with 16 bases spanning the gap. This CDR3 is 17 amino acids long. CDR3 coding DNA: TGTGCCAGCAGCGTAGGACAGCGCAGAGTCTCGAACACTGAAGCTTTCTTT. Protein product: CASSVGQRRVSNTEAFF.

This clonotype has only a few counts. This sequence joins TRBV5-1 and TRBJ2-1; D remains ambiguous. The germline V gene encodes CDR1 SGHRS and CDR2 YFSETQ. V was cut by 0 bases and J by 0 bases, with 4 bases left in between. This CDR3 spans 14 amino acids. The CDR3: CASSLEFSYNEQFF. CDR3 bases: TGCGCCAGCAGCTTGGAGTTCTCCTACAATGAGCAGTTCTTC. Full variable domain (remainder filled in from reference TRBV5-1 and TRBJ2-1): KAGVTQTPRYLIKTRGQQVTLSCSPISGHRSVSWYQQTPGQGLQFLFEYFSETQRNKGNFPGRFSGRQFSNSRSEMNVSTLELGDSALYLCASSLEFSYNEQFFGPGTRLTVL.

The chain links TRBV4-2 to TRBJ2-3, with D possibly TRBD2 on 7 matching bases. Germline CDR1 and CDR2: LGHNA and YNFKEQ. This CDR3 is 15 amino acids long. V shed 1 base and J shed 6 bases, with 14 bases lying between them. The CDR3 sequence is CASSQAWGGLDTQYF. The DNA for the CDR3 is TGTGCCAGCAGCCAAGCTTGGGGGGGCCTTGATACGCAGTATTTT.

Only a few counts were recorded for this clonotype. The J gene is TRBJ2-1, the V gene TRBV12-3 or TRBV12-4, with 10 bases lining up with TRBD2. The junction had 4 bases not matched to a gene; V was cut back by 2 bases and J by 9 bases. This CDR3 contains 14 residues. CDR3 coding DNA: TGTGCCAGCAGTTTAAGCGGGGGGGCCGGTGAGCAGTTCTTC. Protein sequence: CASSLSGGAGEQFF.

The chain carries TRBV6-9 and TRBJ2-6; D may match TRBD1 or TRBD2 (7 bases each). The ends were cut back, 0 bases at V and 8 bases at J, with 20 bases in the middle. There are 18 residues in the CDR3. The germline V gene encodes CDR1 MNHGY and CDR2 SVAAGI. This chain's CDR3 is CASSYSGLRGRGPNVLTF. CDR3 in DNA: TGTGCCAGCAGTTATTCTGGGCTCCGAGGGAGGGGGCCCAACGTCCTGACTTTC.

This clonotype was detected a few times. This chain connects TRBV11-2 to TRBJ1-2; D not certain. V lost 1 base to trimming and J lost 0 bases, with 9 bases between them. The germline gives CDR1 SGHAT, CDR2 FQNNGV. The CDR3 contains 15 residues. CDR3 amino acids: CASSLVGQTNYGYTF. CDR3 coding DNA: TGTGCCAGCAGCTTAGTAGGCCAGACTAACTATGGCTACACCTTC. Together with reference TRBV11-2 and TRBJ1-2, the CDR3 gives the full variable domain: EAGVAQSPRYKIIEKRQSVAFWCNPISGHATLYWYQQILGQGPKLLIQFQNNGVVDDSQLPKDRFSAERLKGVDSTLKIQPAKLEDSAVYLCASSLVGQTNYGYTFGSGTRLTVV.

This sequence joins TRBV2 and TRBJ1-1, with 9 bases identical to TRBD1. CDR1 and CDR2 from the germline V gene are SNHLY and FYNNEI. The CDR3 runs 18 residues. V lost 2 bases, J lost 2 bases, and 12 bases stayed unmatched. CDR3 coding DNA: TGTGCCAGCAGTGAATCTGACCCGTGGGACAGGGACAACACTGAAGCTTTCTTT. It translates to CASSESDPWDRDNTEAFF. The whole variable domain, filled in from reference TRBV2 and TRBJ1-1, reads EPEVTQTPSHQVTQMGQEVILRCVPISNHLYFYWYRQILGQKVEFLVSFYNNEISEKSEIFDDQFSVERPDGSNFTLKIRSTKLEDSAMYFCASSESDPWDRDNTEAFFGQGTRLTVV.

This clonotype was seen more than once but under ten times. The rearrangement links TRBV5-1 to TRBJ2-3; D is perhaps TRBD2 (5 bases). Trimming pared 1 base from V and 0 bases from J, leaving 9 bases between. CDR3 length: 15 amino acids. Germline V lookup: CDR1 SGHRS, CDR2 YFSETQ. The CDR3 loop is CASSLMSGSTDTQYF. The CDR3 nucleotides read TGCGCCAGCAGCTTGATGAGCGGCAGCACAGATACGCAGTATTTT.

This clonotype came up a few times. The chain has TRBV5-6 and TRBJ2-5, with D hard to call. CDR1 is SGHDT and CDR2 is YYEEEE in the germline V gene. CDR3 length equals 15 residues. Trimming removed 0 bases from V and 5 bases from J, with 14 bases in between. CDR3 in DNA: TGTGCCAGCAGCTTGGTGCACTTCGAAGGGGAGACCCAGTACTTC. This codes for CASSLVHFEGETQYF. Full variable domain (outside the CDR3, taken from reference TRBV5-6 and TRBJ2-5): DAGVTQSPTHLIKTRGQQVTLRCSPKSGHDTVSWYQQALGQGPQFIFQYYEEEERQRGNFPDRFSGHQFPNYSSELNVNALLLGDSALYLCASSLVHFEGETQYFGPGTRLLVL.

The V gene is TRBV3-1, the J gene TRBJ2-1; 13 nucleotides agree with TRBD2. From germline, CDR1 is LGHDT and CDR2 YNNKEL (reference sequence). V dropped 5 bases and J dropped 7; count of bases not matched to a gene: 5. The CDR3 extends over 15 amino acids. The CDR3 region is CASSSTSGRPNEQFF. The CDR3 DNA sequence: TGTGCCAGCAGCTCGACTAGCGGGAGGCCTAATGAGCAGTTCTTC.

This clonotype was seen a handful of times. This chain connects TRBV2 to TRBJ2-3; tentative D call: TRBD2 (5 bases). Germline V gene data show CDR1 as SNHLY and CDR2 as FYNNEI. V was cut by 8 bases and J by 2 bases, with 11 bases left in between. This CDR3 comprises 13 residues. In DNA form, the CDR3 reads TGTGCCAGCCTCGGGGAAAACACAGATACGCAGTATTTT. It codes for CASLGENTDTQYF.

The chain couples TRBV30 to TRBJ2-1; 13 bases map to TRBD2. The CDR3 has 14 amino acids. The germline V gene has CDR1 GTSNPN and CDR2 SVGIG (reference sequence). V dropped 5 bases and J dropped 8; count of bases not matched to a gene: 6. CDR3: CAWEGTSGKYEQFF. The CDR3 DNA sequence: TGTGCCTGGGAAGGGACTAGCGGGAAATATGAGCAGTTCTTC.

Only one count was recorded for this clonotype. V is TRBV20-1 and J is TRBJ1-4; a possible D gene is TRBD1 (5 bases). The CDR3 consists of 13 residues. V was trimmed by 5 bases and J by 8 bases, leaving 15 bases between them. Germline assignment: CDR1 DFQATT and CDR2 SNEGSKA (reference sequence). The CDR3 nucleotides read TGCAGTGCTCGCCCCGGGGCTGAAGAAAAACTGTTTTTT. Translating it yields CSARPGAEEKLFF.

The V gene is TRBV29-1, the J gene TRBJ2-1; D gene unclear. The CDR3 runs to 14 residues. Trimming took off 6 bases at V and 6 bases at J, with 18 bases between the two ends. The V gene's germline CDR1 is SQVTM and CDR2 ANQGSEA. Here the CDR3 reads CSVAQPPGINEQFF. In DNA, the CDR3 is TGCAGCGTAGCACAGCCGCCAGGTATCAATGAGCAGTTCTTC.

This clonotype was observed a handful of times. The V gene is TRBV12-3 or TRBV12-4, the J gene TRBJ1-2; 8 bases fit TRBD1. This CDR3 is 15 amino acids long. V shed 6 bases and J 7 bases; nucleotides not matched to a gene: 13. CDR3 nucleotides: TGTGCCAGCAGCCGAAGGACAGGGCTGAAGGGTGGCTACACCTTC. It codes for CASSRRTGLKGGYTF.

This clonotype showed up just a few times. The J gene is TRBJ2-7, the V gene TRBV10-3, with D hard to call. CDR3 length equals 17 residues. CDR1 is ENHRY, CDR2 SYGVKD, per germline. Trimming stripped 3 bases from V and 6 bases from J, with 24 bases between. Here the CDR3 DNA reads TGTGCCATCAGTGACCCGGGTAGGCCGCAGCTCACCTCCGAGCAGTACTTC. It codes for CAISDPGRPQLTSEQYF.

The chain joins TRBV9 to TRBJ2-2; D uncertain. The germline CDR1 and CDR2 sequences are SGDLS and YYNGEE. The V end was cut by 5 bases, the J end by 7 bases, with 12 bases between. CDR3 length: 13 residues. The CDR3: CASSQPFGGELFF. The CDR3, as DNA: TGTGCCAGCAGTCAACCCTTTGGCGGGGAGCTGTTTTTT. The full variable domain, in which reference TRBV9 and TRBJ2-2 provide the parts outside the CDR3, is DSGVTQTPKHLITATGQRVTLRCSPRSGDLSVYWYQQSLDQGLQFLIQYYNGEERAKGNILERFSAQQFPDLHSELNLSSLELGDSALYFCASSQPFGGELFFGEGSRLTVL.

This clonotype showed up just a few times. CDR3 loop: CASSQSRAGDTEAFF. In nucleotides, the CDR3 is TGCGCCAGCAGCCAATCGAGGGCAGGGGACACTGAAGCTTTCTTT. The chain couples TRBV4-1 to TRBJ1-1, with D tentatively TRBD1 (6 bases). V lost 2 bases to trimming and J lost 3 bases, with 13 bases between them. The CDR3 consists of 15 residues. Per germline, CDR1 MGHRA and CDR2 YSYEKL.